This TCR beta chain was profiled in a study of OX40 agonist ivuxolimab in advanced cancers. Study summary: A partial response was reached by three patients: one with hepatocellular carcinoma and two with cutaneous melanoma. General study findings and limits: The mean number of expanded clones was higher in CD8+ T cells than in CD4+.

V was trimmed by 2 bases and J by 5 bases, leaving 12 bases between them. Per the germline V gene, CDR1 is SQVTM and CDR2 is ANQGSEA. The CDR3 sequence is 13 residues long. Concerning this clone itself: Its cognate antigen is unknown.

TCRdb's table, derived via immunoSEQ multiplex PCR, lists solely in-frame clones and lacks some. Of about 81,000 clones listed, 90% to 95% are singletons. Systemic immunosuppression or autoimmune disease history was grounds to exclude patients. Sample: CD4+ or CD8+ T cells sorted from blood, taken in a trial of the OX40 agonist ivuxolimab. The TCR was taken from an adult with an advanced solid tumor such as melanoma, head and neck, liver or kidney cancer. The chain is built from TRBV29-1 and TRBJ2-5, with D uncertain. CDR3 residues: CSVEFLGSETQYF. CDR3 sequence (DNA): TGCAGCGTTGAATTCTTGGGTTCGGAGACCCAGTACTTC.